Here is one T cell receptor (beta chain) with its context. Possible read error: a much larger clone is one base away. This likely comes from a read error, as the CDR3 has no conserved phenylalanine or tryptophan at its end. The authors made TCR beta cDNA from around 500 ng total RNA with a constant-region primer. ARM-PCR, slightly modified, supplied the TCR beta libraries through three nested multiplex PCR rounds. The first two PCR rounds used TRBV1-TRBV30 primers with a Cbeta primer, nine to eleven cycles each. TCRdb independently ran MiXCR on the multiplex PCR reads; one entry per CDR3 protein. The data contain 320,000 or so distinct CDR3 sequences, over 55% of them seen just once; the ten biggest clones take up approximately 9%. The CDR3 extends over 13 amino acids. The V gene lost 3 bases and the J gene lost 4 bases, with 9 bases spanning the gap. This sample was taken from a study of tumor-infiltrating lymphocytes in primary liver carcinoma. Study details: Maximum tumor diameters ranged from roughly 4.2 to 10 cm, stage T1-T3 N0M0.

Unsorted whole blood yielded the blood RNA, and germline DNA was also extracted. The sequence was collected from a man in his forties with primary liver carcinoma and hepatitis B virus infection. The V gene is TRBV12-3 or TRBV12-4, the J gene TRBJ2-5, with D maybe TRBD2 (5 bases). Sequencing was performed on peripheral blood. The DNA for the CDR3 is TGTGCCAGCAGTTTGGCTAGCCGAGAGACCCAGTACCTC. This codes for CASSLASRETQYL.